What follows are 2 T cell receptor beta chains derived from one specimen sequenced in a study of T cells in Graves' hyperthyroidism and ophthalmopathy. Researchers amplified the TCR beta CDR3 regions from RNA transcripts. HTBI primers were employed in a first-round RT-PCR of the TCR CDR3. TCRdb analysed the multiplex PCR reads with MiXCR anew, one entry per CDR3 protein. The top ten hold less than 20% of the sample, which has a few hundred thousand distinct CDR3 sequences, approximately 14% seen once. Source material: blood. Receptor source: a woman younger than 30 with Graves' hyperthyroidism.

This clonotype showed up just a few times. This chain links TRBV24-1 with TRBJ2-1; TRBD2 might be the D (6 bases). The CDR3 has 15 amino acids. V gave up 7 bases and J gave up 0 bases, with 12 bases separating them. Germline CDR1 is KGHDR and CDR2 is SFDVKD. CDR3 nucleotides: TGTGCCACCAGGGCCCGGGGGAGCTCCTACAATGAGCAGTTCTTC. The encoded protein is CATRARGSSYNEQFF.

This clonotype was recorded a few times. V gene TRBV20-1 combines with J gene TRBJ1-5; 8 bases line up with TRBD1. CDR3 length equals 15 residues. V was pared by 6 bases and J by 4 bases, with 11 bases of the junction left unmatched. Germline values: CDR1 DFQATT, CDR2 SNEGSKA (reference sequence). In DNA form, the CDR3 reads TGCAGTGCCTTTCTCGGACAGGGACGGAATCAGCCCCAGCATTTT. It translates to CSAFLGQGRNQPQHF.